The rows below give T cell receptor beta chains drawn from one sample of a study of T cell clones after liver transplantation. This table comes from immunoSEQ multiplex PCR, and its TCRdb copy is limited to in-frame clones, with some not included. This table holds tens of thousands of clones, approximately 84% found once. Sequencing was performed on CD4+ T cells from blood, taken before liver transplant. The receptors derive from a human donor who received a liver transplant. Each CDR3 is given with its conserved first and last residue. A D gene is named only where the DNA matches it firmly. Clone size is shown for a subset of rows, as once, few, many or a class of expanded clone.

CDR3 protein: CASSSRTSGYTDTQYF
CDR3 DNA: TGTGCCAGCAGTTCGCGGACTAGCGGGTACACAGATACGCAGTATTTT
clone size: once
D gene: TRBD2
V gene: TRBV6-6
J gene: TRBJ2-3

CDR3 protein: CASRYSYEQYF
CDR3 DNA: TGTGCCAGCAGGTACTCCTACGAGCAGTACTTC
clone size: .
D gene: .
V gene: TRBV6-6
J gene: TRBJ2-7

CDR3 protein: CAWRWRGRDTQYF
CDR3 DNA: TGTGCCTGGAGGTGGCGCGGACGCGATACGCAGTATTTT
clone size: once
D gene: .
V gene: TRBV30
J gene: TRBJ2-3

CDR3 protein: CASRKQGMNTEAFF
CDR3 DNA: TGTGCCAGCAGAAAGCAGGGAATGAACACTGAAGCTTTCTTT
clone size: .
D gene: .
V gene: TRBV6-5
J gene: TRBJ1-1

CDR3 protein: CATSRDKGPHYGYTF
CDR3 DNA: TGTGCCACCAGCAGAGATAAGGGGCCTCACTATGGCTACACCTTC
clone size: .
D gene: .
V gene: TRBV15
J gene: TRBJ1-2

CDR3 protein: CASIPDYTGELFF
CDR3 DNA: TGCGCCAGCATCCCAGACTACACCGGGGAGCTGTTTTTT
clone size: .
D gene: .
V gene: TRBV5-1
J gene: TRBJ2-2

CDR3 protein: CASSSGTYGYTF
CDR3 DNA: TGTGCCAGCAGCTCCGGGACCTATGGCTACACCTTC
clone size: few
D gene: .
V gene: TRBV13
J gene: TRBJ1-2

CDR3 protein: CASNIQGLNTEAFF
CDR3 DNA: TGTGCCAGCAATATACAGGGCCTGAACACTGAAGCTTTCTTT
clone size: .
D gene: .
V gene: TRBV2
J gene: TRBJ1-1

CDR3 protein: CASSPAQGDGYTF
CDR3 DNA: TGTGCCAGCTCACCCGCGCAGGGCGATGGCTACACCTTC
clone size: .
D gene: .
V gene: TRBV18
J gene: TRBJ1-2

CDR3 protein: CAWNRDSTGELFF
CDR3 DNA: TGTGCCTGGAACAGGGATAGCACCGGGGAGCTGTTTTTT
clone size: .
D gene: .
V gene: TRBV30
J gene: TRBJ2-2

CDR3 protein: CASSSQPSGGAAGELFF
CDR3 DNA: TGTGCCAGCAGCTCCCAGCCCAGCGGGGGGGCGGCCGGGGAGCTGTTTTTT
clone size: .
D gene: TRBD2
V gene: TRBV7-2
J gene: TRBJ2-2

CDR3 protein: CASSVKGQVEQYF
CDR3 DNA: TGTGCCAGCAGTGTCAAGGGGCAGGTGGAACAGTACTTC
clone size: .
D gene: .
V gene: TRBV6-1
J gene: TRBJ2-7

CDR3 protein: CASSPELAGGSEKLFF
CDR3 DNA: TGTGCCAGCTCTCCCGAACTAGCGGGGGGCAGTGAAAAACTGTTTTTT
clone size: .
D gene: .
V gene: TRBV18
J gene: TRBJ1-4

CDR3 protein: CASSPHGDRNTEAFF
CDR3 DNA: TGTGCCAGCAGCCCTCACGGGGACAGAAACACTGAAGCTTTCTTT
clone size: .
D gene: TRBD1
V gene: TRBV5-4
J gene: TRBJ1-1

CDR3 protein: CASRGTGPIQYF
CDR3 DNA: TGTGCCAGCAGAGGTACAGGTCCCATTCAGTACTTC
clone size: .
D gene: .
V gene: TRBV6-1
J gene: TRBJ2-4

CDR3 protein: CASSPSAGTGFFPEQYF
CDR3 DNA: TGTGCCAGCAGTCCCTCTGCCGGGACAGGGTTCTTCCCCGAGCAGTACTTC
clone size: once
D gene: TRBD1
V gene: TRBV28
J gene: TRBJ2-7

CDR3 protein: CASSTRGPAESDTQYF
CDR3 DNA: TGCGCCAGCAGCACCCGGGGACCGGCCGAGTCGGATACGCAGTATTTT
clone size: .
D gene: .
V gene: TRBV5-1
J gene: TRBJ2-3

CDR3 protein: CASSRGTGGGGQETQYF
CDR3 DNA: TGCGCCAGCAGCCGAGGCACAGGGGGCGGGGGACAAGAGACCCAGTACTTC
clone size: .
D gene: TRBD1
V gene: TRBV5-1
J gene: TRBJ2-5

CDR3 protein: CASSQRYQETQYF
CDR3 DNA: TGTGCCAGTAGTCAACGGTACCAAGAGACCCAGTACTTC
clone size: .
D gene: .
V gene: TRBV19
J gene: TRBJ2-5

CDR3 protein: CASSLGRSETNEKLFF
CDR3 DNA: TGCGCCAGCAGCTTGGGCAGGTCGGAAACTAATGAAAAACTGTTTTTT
clone size: .
D gene: .
V gene: TRBV5-1
J gene: TRBJ1-4

CDR3 protein: CASSTTRELGEQYF
CDR3 DNA: TGTGCCAGCAGCACAACCCGGGAGCTTGGCGAGCAGTACTTC
clone size: .
D gene: .
V gene: TRBV6-6
J gene: TRBJ2-7

CDR3 protein: CASSLTRQETQYF
CDR3 DNA: TGTGCCAGCAGCTTAACACGGCAAGAGACCCAGTACTTC
clone size: .
D gene: .
V gene: TRBV7-3
J gene: TRBJ2-5

CDR3 protein: CASSLVAGEGKNSPLHF
CDR3 DNA: TGCGCCAGCAGCTTGGTTGCAGGGGAGGGAAAAAATTCACCCCTCCACTTT
clone size: .
D gene: .
V gene: TRBV5-1
J gene: TRBJ1-6

CDR3 protein: CASSRTDSNEKLFF
CDR3 DNA: TGCGCCAGCAGCCGGACCGACTCTAATGAAAAACTGTTTTTT
clone size: .
D gene: .
V gene: TRBV5-1
J gene: TRBJ1-4

CDR3 protein: CASSLVRGAAATQYF
CDR3 DNA: TGTGCCAGCAGCTTAGTTCGAGGGGCCGCCGCTACGCAGTATTTT
clone size: once
D gene: .
V gene: TRBV11-2
J gene: TRBJ2-3

CDR3 protein: CASRPGGTYEQYF
CDR3 DNA: TGCGCCAGCAGACCCGGTGGGACCTACGAGCAGTACTTC
clone size: .
D gene: .
V gene: TRBV5-1
J gene: TRBJ2-7

CDR3 protein: CASLGGQPQHF
CDR3 DNA: TGTGCCTCCTTGGGGGGGCAGCCCCAGCATTTT
clone size: .
D gene: .
V gene: TRBV30
J gene: TRBJ1-5

CDR3 protein: CASSSAPNTEAFF
CDR3 DNA: TGTGCCAGCAGCTCGGCGCCGAACACTGAAGCTTTCTTT
clone size: .
D gene: .
V gene: TRBV7-6
J gene: TRBJ1-1

CDR3 protein: CASSPTPSSGELFF
CDR3 DNA: TGTGCCAGCAGCCCAACCCCGAGTAGCGGGGAGCTGTTTTTT
clone size: .
D gene: .
V gene: TRBV7-2
J gene: TRBJ2-2

CDR3 protein: CASSGRTADSYEQYF
CDR3 DNA: TGTGCCAGCAGCGGGAGAACAGCCGACTCCTACGAGCAGTACTTC
clone size: .
D gene: .
V gene: TRBV9
J gene: TRBJ2-7

CDR3 protein: CASSEGREETQYF
CDR3 DNA: TGTGCCAGCAGCGAGGGACGGGAGGAGACCCAGTACTTC
clone size: .
D gene: .
V gene: TRBV7-3
J gene: TRBJ2-5

CDR3 protein: CASSLAGGTGELFF
CDR3 DNA: TGTGCCAGCAGCTTAGCGGGGGGAACCGGGGAGCTGTTTTTT
clone size: .
D gene: .
V gene: TRBV7-2
J gene: TRBJ2-2

CDR3 protein: CASSIRTGGNNEQYF
CDR3 DNA: TGTGCCAGTAGTATTCGGACCGGGGGAAACAACGAGCAGTACTTC
clone size: once
D gene: .
V gene: TRBV19
J gene: TRBJ2-7

CDR3 protein: CASSLEAGREDTQYF
CDR3 DNA: TGTGCCAGCAGCTTAGAGGCGGGACGGGAAGATACGCAGTATTTT
clone size: .
D gene: .
V gene: TRBV7-2
J gene: TRBJ2-3

CDR3 protein: CASSGYGYTF
CDR3 DNA: TGCGCCAGCAGTGGATATGGCTACACCTTC
clone size: .
D gene: .
V gene: TRBV10-1
J gene: TRBJ1-2

CDR3 protein: CASSPQGQNSPLHF
CDR3 DNA: TGTGCCAGCAGCCCACAGGGACAGAATTCACCCCTCCACTTT
clone size: .
D gene: TRBD1
V gene: TRBV7-6
J gene: TRBJ1-6

CDR3 protein: CASTRTGSATDTQYF
CDR3 DNA: TGCGCCAGCACCCGGACAGGGTCGGCGACAGATACGCAGTATTTT
clone size: .
D gene: TRBD1
V gene: TRBV5-1
J gene: TRBJ2-3

CDR3 protein: CASSQLENGEQFF
CDR3 DNA: TGTGCCAGCAGCCAACTAGAAAACGGTGAGCAGTTCTTC
clone size: .
D gene: .
V gene: TRBV11-3
J gene: TRBJ2-1

CDR3 protein: CASSSGLPSTDTQYF
CDR3 DNA: TGCGCCAGCAGCTCGGGACTACCTAGCACAGATACGCAGTATTTT
clone size: once
D gene: TRBD2
V gene: TRBV5-1
J gene: TRBJ2-3

CDR3 protein: CASSLDGGGEQYF
CDR3 DNA: TGTGCCAGCAGCTTAGACGGGGGAGGCGAGCAGTACTTC
clone size: few
D gene: .
V gene: TRBV7-2
J gene: TRBJ2-7

CDR3 protein: CASREQSISYEQYF
CDR3 DNA: TGTGCCAGCAGGGAACAATCTATCTCCTACGAGCAGTACTTC
clone size: .
D gene: .
V gene: TRBV6-5
J gene: TRBJ2-7

CDR3 protein: CASSPGGGQGEKLFF
CDR3 DNA: TGCGCCAGCAGCCCGGGGGGCGGCCAGGGTGAAAAACTGTTTTTT
clone size: once
D gene: .
V gene: TRBV5-1
J gene: TRBJ1-4

CDR3 protein: CASSPSTSAADPYEQYF
CDR3 DNA: TGTGCCAGCAGCCCGAGTACTAGCGCCGCAGACCCCTACGAGCAGTACTTC
clone size: once
D gene: TRBD2
V gene: TRBV4-2
J gene: TRBJ2-7

CDR3 protein: CASSFFIYTEAFF
CDR3 DNA: TGCGCCAGCAGCTTCTTCATCTACACTGAAGCTTTCTTT
clone size: .
D gene: .
V gene: TRBV5-1
J gene: TRBJ1-1

CDR3 protein: CASSQEPLGRSSYNEQFF
CDR3 DNA: TGCGCCAGCAGCCAAGAGCCCCTTGGGCGGAGCTCCTACAATGAGCAGTTCTTC
clone size: .
D gene: .
V gene: TRBV4-3
J gene: TRBJ2-1

CDR3 protein: CASSLDPRNTQYF
CDR3 DNA: TGTGCCAGCAGTTTAGACCCTCGGAATACGCAGTATTTT
clone size: few
D gene: .
V gene: TRBV28
J gene: TRBJ2-3

CDR3 protein: CASSSYNEQFF
CDR3 DNA: TGTGCCAGCAGCTCGTACAATGAGCAGTTCTTC
clone size: few
D gene: .
V gene: TRBV5-6
J gene: TRBJ2-1

CDR3 protein: CASSPQSDTQYF
CDR3 DNA: TGTGCCAGCAGCCCGCAATCAGATACGCAGTATTTT
clone size: .
D gene: .
V gene: TRBV7-9
J gene: TRBJ2-3